This paragraph covers one T cell receptor beta chain sequence. As yet, its antigen is unknown. This clone may be a read error of a much larger clone one base away. Without the conserved terminal phenylalanine or tryptophan, this CDR3 likely stems from a read error. Alongside a J-beta primer mix, a sample-barcoded 5' primer served in a second PCR lasting roughly 7 to 12 cycles. In TCRdb, the 5' RACE reads were re-called with MiXCR into one record per CDR3 protein. The sample includes approximately 680,000 distinct CDR3 sequences, roughly 32% seen only once; the top ten take approximately 15%. The source of the sample is a study of blood T cells in healthy people across ages. Whole-study context: Template-switching capture recovered about one barcoded beta molecule per two T cells. Study-level results: Long-lived donors had more naive CD4+ cells and higher diversity than aged donors. With unsorted PBMCs, a conclusive comparison of naive versus antigen-experienced cells was not possible.

Sequenced material: blood. This receptor was identified in a woman aged 80 or over in good health.

CDR3 in DNA: TGTGCCAGCAGGCAGACTTCGGGGGTATGGGGTGGCTACACCATC. Translating it yields CASRQTSGVWGGYTI. This sequence joins TRBV6-5 and TRBJ1-2; possible D gene TRBD1, 5 bases. CDR3 length equals 15 residues. Trimming stripped 6 bases from V and 7 bases from J, with 21 bases between. CDR1 and CDR2 from the germline V gene are MNHEY and SVGAGI.